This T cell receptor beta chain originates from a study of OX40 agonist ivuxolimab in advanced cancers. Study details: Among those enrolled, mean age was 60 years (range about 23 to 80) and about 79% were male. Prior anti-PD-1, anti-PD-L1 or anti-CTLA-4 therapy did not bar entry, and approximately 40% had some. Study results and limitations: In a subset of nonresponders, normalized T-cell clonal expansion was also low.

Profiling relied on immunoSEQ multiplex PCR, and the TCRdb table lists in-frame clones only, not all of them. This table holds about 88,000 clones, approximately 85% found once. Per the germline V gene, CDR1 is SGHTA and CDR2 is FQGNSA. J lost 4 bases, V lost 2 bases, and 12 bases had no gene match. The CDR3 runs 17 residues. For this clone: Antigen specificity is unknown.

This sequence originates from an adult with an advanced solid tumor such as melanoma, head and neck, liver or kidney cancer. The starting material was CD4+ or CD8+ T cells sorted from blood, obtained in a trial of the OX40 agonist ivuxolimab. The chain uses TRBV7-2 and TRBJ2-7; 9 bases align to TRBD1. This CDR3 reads CASSLNYAGTGRYEQYF. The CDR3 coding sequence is TGTGCCAGCAGCTTAAATTACGCCGGGACAGGGCGGTACGAGCAGTACTTC.